This T cell receptor beta chain was found in a study of neurological immune-mediated disorders. Germline V gene lookup returns CDR1 SGHRS and CDR2 YFSETQ. The CDR3 is made up of 14 amino acids. Trimming cost V 2 bases and J 10 bases, with 16 bases left between them. Time point specified: longitudinal time-point 3. Volunteers from a blood bank in Maryland, USA, made up the healthy controls. Each TCR transcript was tagged with a 10-nucleotide random UMI during 5'RACE. Every sequencing run produced over 160 million TCR-beta sequences that came from 15-18 subjects. Each CDR3 protein gets one entry after TCRdb re-called the 5' RACE reads with MiXCR. Found here are around 53,000 distinct CDR3 sequences, 7% to 10% of them singletons; the top ten hold roughly 2%. The sample holds many counts of this clonotype. Its antigen is undetermined. Study-level results: Multiple sclerosis was found to have the least TCR clonal expansion, below healthy controls, and HTLV-1-associated myelopathy the most.

The sample consisted of PBMCs. This sequence was found in a woman between 40 and 55 years old in good health. The chain has TRBV5-1 and TRBJ2-1; a weak D match, TRBD1 (5 bases). The CDR3 region has the DNA TGCGCCAGCAGCTTTGACAGAGGCCAGCCGGAGCAGTTCTTC. Protein product: CASSFDRGQPEQFF.